This entry is about one T cell receptor beta chain. Its antigen is still unknown. Preparation of the bulk TCR libraries relied on previously described methods and listed TCR primers. TCRdb ran MiXCR on the PCR reads and lists one entry per CDR3 protein. The table has over 550,000 distinct CDR3 sequences, about 25% seen once. The data originate from a study of molecular identifiers for immune sequencing clone quantification. Regarding the study as a whole: Among effectors, clones above 20 RNA copies held over 97% of molecules; among naive cells, under 1%. Highly expanded clone sizes could be underestimated through barcode sharing by identical TCR molecules.

Germline V gene sequence: CDR1 MNHNS, CDR2 SASEGT. The CDR3 extends over 14 amino acids. The V and J ends lost 0 bases and 5 bases respectively, with 8 bases between them. Sorting selected naive CD8 T cells with a CD8+CD4-CCR7+CD45RA+ phenotype. This TCR was sampled from a human donor in good health. Some libraries in this study had Jurkat cell RNA spiked in. The chain joins TRBV6-1 to TRBJ1-5; D is ambiguous. Sequencing was done on a sample of naive CD8+ T cells from blood, with Jurkat cell RNA spiked in. The subset: FACS-sorted CD8+CD4-CCR7+CD45RA+ naive T cells. The CDR3 nucleotides are TGTGCCAGCAGTGAAGCGCCGCGGGATCAGCCCCAGCATTTT. It is translated as CASSEAPRDQPQHF.